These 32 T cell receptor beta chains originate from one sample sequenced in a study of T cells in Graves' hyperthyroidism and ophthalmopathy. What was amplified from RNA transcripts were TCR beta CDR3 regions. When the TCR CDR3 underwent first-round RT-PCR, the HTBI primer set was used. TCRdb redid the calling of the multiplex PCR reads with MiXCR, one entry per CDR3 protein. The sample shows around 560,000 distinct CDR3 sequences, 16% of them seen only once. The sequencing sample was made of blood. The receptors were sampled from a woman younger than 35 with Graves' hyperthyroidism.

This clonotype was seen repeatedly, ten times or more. Written as DNA, the CDR3 is TGTGCCAGCAGTTTCAGAGACGAGGCTTTCTTT. It specifies CASSFRDEAFF. The chain employs TRBV12-3 or TRBV12-4 and TRBJ1-1, with unresolved D. CDR3 size: 11 residues. Trimming took off 3 bases at V and 11 bases at J, with 10 bases between the two ends.

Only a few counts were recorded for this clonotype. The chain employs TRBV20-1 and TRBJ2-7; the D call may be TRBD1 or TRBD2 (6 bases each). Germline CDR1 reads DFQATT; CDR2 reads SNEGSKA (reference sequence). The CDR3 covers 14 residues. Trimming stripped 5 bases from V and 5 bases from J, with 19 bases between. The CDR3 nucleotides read TGCAGTGCTTCGGGGGACAAGACCCCTGACGAGCAGTACTTC. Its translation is CSASGDKTPDEQYF.

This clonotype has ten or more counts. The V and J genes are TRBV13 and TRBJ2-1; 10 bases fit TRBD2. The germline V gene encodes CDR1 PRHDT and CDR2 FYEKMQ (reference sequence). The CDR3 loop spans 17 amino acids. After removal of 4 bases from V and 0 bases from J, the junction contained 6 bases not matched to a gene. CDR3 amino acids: CASSSWSSGSSYNEQFF. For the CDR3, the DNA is TGTGCCAGCAGCTCGTGGTCTAGCGGGAGCTCCTACAATGAGCAGTTCTTC.

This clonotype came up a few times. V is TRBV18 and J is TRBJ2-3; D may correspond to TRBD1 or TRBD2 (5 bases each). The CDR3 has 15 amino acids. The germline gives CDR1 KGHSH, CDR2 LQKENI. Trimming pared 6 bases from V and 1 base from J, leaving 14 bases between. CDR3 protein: CASSLPGRGTDTQYF. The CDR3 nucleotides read TGTGCCAGCTCGCTTCCGGGACGCGGCACAGATACGCAGTATTTT.

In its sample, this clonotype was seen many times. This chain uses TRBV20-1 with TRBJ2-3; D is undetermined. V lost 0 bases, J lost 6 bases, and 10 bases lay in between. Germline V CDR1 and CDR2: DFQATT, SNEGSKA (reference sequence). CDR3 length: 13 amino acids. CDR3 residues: CSARDVASDTQYF. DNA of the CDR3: TGCAGTGCTAGAGATGTGGCTTCCGATACGCAGTATTTT.

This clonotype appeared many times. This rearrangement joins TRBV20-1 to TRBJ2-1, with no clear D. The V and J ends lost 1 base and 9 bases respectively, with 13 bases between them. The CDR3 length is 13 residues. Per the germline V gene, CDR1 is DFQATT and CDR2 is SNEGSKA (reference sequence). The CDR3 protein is CSARAVSQTEQFF. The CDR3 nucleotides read TGCAGTGCTAGAGCGGTTAGCCAAACTGAGCAGTTCTTC.

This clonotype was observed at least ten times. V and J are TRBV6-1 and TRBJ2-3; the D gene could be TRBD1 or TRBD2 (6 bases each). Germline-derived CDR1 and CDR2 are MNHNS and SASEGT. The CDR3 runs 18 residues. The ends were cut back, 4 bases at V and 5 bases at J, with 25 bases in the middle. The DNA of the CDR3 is TGTGCCAGCAGTGGGACAGCCATAGCGGTGGCCCGGGAAGATACGCAGTATTTT. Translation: CASSGTAIAVAREDTQYF.

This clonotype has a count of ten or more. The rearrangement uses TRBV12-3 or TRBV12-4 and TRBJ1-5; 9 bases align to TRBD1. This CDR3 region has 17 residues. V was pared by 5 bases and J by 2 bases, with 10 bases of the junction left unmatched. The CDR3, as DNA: TGTGCCAGCAGTAGAGGACAGGGGAGGAGGGGCAATCAGCCCCAGCATTTT. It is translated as CASSRGQGRRGNQPQHF.

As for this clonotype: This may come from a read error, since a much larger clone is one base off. Written as DNA, the CDR3 is TGTGCCAGCAGCCCTCGTGCAGAACCCTTAGTGTACGAGCAGTACTTC. Amino acids: CASSPRAEPLVYEQYF. The chain links TRBV9 to TRBJ2-7; D not certain. The CDR3 is made up of 16 amino acids. Trimming pared 4 bases from V and 4 bases from J, leaving 21 bases between. Germline CDR1 SGDLS, CDR2 YYNGEE.

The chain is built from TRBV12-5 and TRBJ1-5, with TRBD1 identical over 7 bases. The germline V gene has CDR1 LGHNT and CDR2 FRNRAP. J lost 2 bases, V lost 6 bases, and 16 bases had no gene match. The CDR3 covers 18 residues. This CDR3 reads CASGLIITGALGNQPQHF. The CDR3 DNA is TGTGCTAGTGGCCTAATAATCACAGGGGCACTTGGCAATCAGCCCCAGCATTTT.

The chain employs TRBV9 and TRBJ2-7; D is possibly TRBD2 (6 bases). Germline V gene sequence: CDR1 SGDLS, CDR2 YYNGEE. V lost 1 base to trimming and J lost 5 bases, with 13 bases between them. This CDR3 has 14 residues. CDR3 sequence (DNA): TGTGCCAGCAGCGTATCGGGGGATGTTAACGAGCAGTACTTC. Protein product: CASSVSGDVNEQYF.

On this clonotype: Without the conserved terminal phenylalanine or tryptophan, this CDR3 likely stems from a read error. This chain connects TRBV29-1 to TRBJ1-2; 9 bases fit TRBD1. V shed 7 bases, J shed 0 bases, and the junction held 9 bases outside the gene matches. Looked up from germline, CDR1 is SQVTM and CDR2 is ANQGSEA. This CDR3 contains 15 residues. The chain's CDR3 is CSAPTGGVSNYGYTL. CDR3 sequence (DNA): TGCAGCGCACCAACAGGGGGCGTTTCTAACTATGGCTACACCCTC.

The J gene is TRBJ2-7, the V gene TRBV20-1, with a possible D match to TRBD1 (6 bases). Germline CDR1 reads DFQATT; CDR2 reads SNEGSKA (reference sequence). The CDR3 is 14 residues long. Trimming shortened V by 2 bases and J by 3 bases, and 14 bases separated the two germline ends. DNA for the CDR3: TGCAGTGCTAGAACGGACGGACAGAACTACGAGCAGTACTTC. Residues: CSARTDGQNYEQYF.

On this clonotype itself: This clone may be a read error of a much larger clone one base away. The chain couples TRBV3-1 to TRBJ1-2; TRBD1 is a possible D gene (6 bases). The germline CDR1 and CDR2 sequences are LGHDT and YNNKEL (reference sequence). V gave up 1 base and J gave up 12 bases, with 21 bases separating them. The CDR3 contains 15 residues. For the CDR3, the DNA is TGTGCCAGCAGCCAAGGGGCCCCACAGGGCGGAGGCCACACCTTC. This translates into CASSQGAPQGGGHTF.

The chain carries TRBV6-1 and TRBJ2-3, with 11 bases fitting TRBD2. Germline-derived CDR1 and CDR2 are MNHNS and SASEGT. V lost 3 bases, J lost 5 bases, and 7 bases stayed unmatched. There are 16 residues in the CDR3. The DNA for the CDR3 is TGTGCCAGCAGTGATACAATAGCGGGGGGGCAAGATACGCAGTATTTT. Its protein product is CASSDTIAGGQDTQYF.

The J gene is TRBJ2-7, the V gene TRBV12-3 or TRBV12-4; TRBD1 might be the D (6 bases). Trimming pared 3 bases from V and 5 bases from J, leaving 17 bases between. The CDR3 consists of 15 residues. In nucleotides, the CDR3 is TGTGCCAGCAGTTTCGACGACAGGCCTTCCGACGAGCAGTACTTC. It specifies CASSFDDRPSDEQYF.

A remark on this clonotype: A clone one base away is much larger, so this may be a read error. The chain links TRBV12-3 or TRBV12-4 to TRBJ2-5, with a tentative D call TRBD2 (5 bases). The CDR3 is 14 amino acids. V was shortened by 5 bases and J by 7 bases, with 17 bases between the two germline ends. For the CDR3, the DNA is TGTGCCAGCAGTCCCGGACTCCCCCCAGGGACCCAGTACTTC. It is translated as CASSPGLPPGTQYF.

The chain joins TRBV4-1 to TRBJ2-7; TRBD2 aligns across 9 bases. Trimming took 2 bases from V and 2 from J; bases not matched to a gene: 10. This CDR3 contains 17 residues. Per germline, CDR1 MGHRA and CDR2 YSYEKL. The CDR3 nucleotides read TGCGCCAGCAGCCAACGGGTTTGGCGGGGGGGAACCTACGAGCAGTACTTC. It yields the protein CASSQRVWRGGTYEQYF.

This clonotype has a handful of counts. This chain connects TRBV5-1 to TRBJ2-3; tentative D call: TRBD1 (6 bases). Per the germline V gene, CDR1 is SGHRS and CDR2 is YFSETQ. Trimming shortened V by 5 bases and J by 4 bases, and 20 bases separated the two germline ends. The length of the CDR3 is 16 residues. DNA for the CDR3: TGCGCCAGCAGGCAATTGGACAGTTCCGGCGCAGATACGCAGTATTTT. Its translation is CASRQLDSSGADTQYF.

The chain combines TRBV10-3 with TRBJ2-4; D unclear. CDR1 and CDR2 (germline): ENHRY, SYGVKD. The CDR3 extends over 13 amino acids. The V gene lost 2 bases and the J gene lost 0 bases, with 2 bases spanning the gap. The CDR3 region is CAISEVAKNIQYF. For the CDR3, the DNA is TGTGCCATCAGTGAGGTAGCCAAAAACATTCAGTACTTC.

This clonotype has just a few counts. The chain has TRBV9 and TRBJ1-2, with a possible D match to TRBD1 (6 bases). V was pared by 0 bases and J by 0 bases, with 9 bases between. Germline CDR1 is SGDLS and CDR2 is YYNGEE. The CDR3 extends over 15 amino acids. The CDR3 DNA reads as TGTGCCAGCAGCGTAGCGGACAGCTCTAACTATGGCTACACCTTC. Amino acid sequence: CASSVADSSNYGYTF. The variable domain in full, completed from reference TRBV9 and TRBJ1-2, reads DSGVTQTPKHLITATGQRVTLRCSPRSGDLSVYWYQQSLDQGLQFLIQYYNGEERAKGNILERFSAQQFPDLHSELNLSSLELGDSALYFCASSVADSSNYGYTFGSGTRLTVV.

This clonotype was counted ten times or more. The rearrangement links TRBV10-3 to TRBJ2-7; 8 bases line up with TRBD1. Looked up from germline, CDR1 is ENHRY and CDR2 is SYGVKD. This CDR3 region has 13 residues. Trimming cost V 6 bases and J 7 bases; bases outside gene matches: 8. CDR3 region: CAIRGQDVYEQYF. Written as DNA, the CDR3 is TGTGCCATCAGGGGACAGGATGTCTATGAGCAGTACTTC.

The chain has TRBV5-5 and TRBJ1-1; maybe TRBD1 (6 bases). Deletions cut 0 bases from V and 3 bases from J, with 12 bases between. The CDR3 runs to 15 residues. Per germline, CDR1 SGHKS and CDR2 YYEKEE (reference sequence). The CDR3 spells CASSLVQGRYTEAFF. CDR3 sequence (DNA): TGTGCCAGCAGCTTGGTACAGGGCCGTTACACTGAAGCTTTCTTT.

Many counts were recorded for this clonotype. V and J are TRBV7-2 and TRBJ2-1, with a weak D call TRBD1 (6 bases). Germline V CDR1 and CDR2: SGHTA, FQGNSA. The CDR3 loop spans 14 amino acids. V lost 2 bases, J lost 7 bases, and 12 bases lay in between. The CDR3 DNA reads TGTGCCAGCAGCTTAAGGCAGGGGTGGAATGAGCAGTTCTTC. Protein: CASSLRQGWNEQFF.

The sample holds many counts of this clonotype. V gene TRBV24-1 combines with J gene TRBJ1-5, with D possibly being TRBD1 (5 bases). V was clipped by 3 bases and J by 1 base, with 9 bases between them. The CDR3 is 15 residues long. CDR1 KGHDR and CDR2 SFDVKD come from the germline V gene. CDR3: CATSDPRQSNQPQHF. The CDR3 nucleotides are TGTGCCACCAGTGATCCCCGACAGAGCAATCAGCCCCAGCATTTT.

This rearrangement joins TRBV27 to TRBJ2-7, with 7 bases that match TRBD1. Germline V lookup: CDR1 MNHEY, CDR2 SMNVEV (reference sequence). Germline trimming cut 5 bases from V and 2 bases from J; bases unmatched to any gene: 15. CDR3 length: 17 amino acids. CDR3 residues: CASSRYSRQGEPYEQYF. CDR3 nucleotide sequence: TGTGCCAGCAGTCGCTACTCCCGACAGGGTGAACCCTACGAGCAGTACTTC.

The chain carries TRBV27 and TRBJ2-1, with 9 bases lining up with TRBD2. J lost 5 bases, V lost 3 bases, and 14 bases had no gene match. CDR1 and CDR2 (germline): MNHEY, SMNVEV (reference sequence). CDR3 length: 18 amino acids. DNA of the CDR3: TGTGCCAGCAGTTTTACCCCACCTTGGGCTAGCGGGAACAATGAGCAGTTCTTC. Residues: CASSFTPPWASGNNEQFF.

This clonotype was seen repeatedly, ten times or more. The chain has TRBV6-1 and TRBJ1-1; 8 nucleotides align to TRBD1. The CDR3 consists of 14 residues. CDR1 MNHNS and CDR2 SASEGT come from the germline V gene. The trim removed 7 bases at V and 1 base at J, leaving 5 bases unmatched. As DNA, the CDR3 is TGTGCCAGCACCGGACAGGGTGGGAACACTGAAGCTTTCTTT. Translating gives CASTGQGGNTEAFF.

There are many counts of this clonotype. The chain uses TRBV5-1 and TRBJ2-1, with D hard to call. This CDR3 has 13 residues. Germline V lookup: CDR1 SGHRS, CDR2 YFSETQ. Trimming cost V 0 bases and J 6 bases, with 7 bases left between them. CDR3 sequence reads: CASSLAASNEQFF. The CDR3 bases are TGCGCCAGCAGCTTGGCGGCTAGCAATGAGCAGTTCTTC.

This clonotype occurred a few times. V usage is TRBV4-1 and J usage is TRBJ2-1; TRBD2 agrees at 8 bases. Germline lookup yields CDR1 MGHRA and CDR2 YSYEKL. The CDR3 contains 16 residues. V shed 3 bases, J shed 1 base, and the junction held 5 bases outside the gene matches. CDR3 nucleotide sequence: TGCGCCAGCAGCCAGATGGCGGGAGGATCCTACAATGAGCAGTTCTTC. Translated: CASSQMAGGSYNEQFF.

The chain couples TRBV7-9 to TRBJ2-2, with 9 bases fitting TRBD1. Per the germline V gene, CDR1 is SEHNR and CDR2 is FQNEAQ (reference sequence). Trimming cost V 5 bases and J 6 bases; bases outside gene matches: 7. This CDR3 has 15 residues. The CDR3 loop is CASSRPGQGPGELFF. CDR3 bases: TGTGCCAGCAGCCGTCCGGGACAGGGCCCCGGGGAGCTGTTTTTT. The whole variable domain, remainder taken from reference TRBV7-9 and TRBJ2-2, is DTGVSQNPRHKITKRGQNVTFRCDPISEHNRLYWYRQTLGQGPEFLTYFQNEAQLEKSRLLSDRFSAERPKGSFSTLEIQRTEQGDSAMYLCASSRPGQGPGELFFGEGSRLTVL.

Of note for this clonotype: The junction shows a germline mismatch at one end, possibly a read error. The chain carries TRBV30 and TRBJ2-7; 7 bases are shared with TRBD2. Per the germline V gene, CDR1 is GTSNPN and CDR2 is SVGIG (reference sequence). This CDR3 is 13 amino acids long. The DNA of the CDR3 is TGTGCCTGGAGTCCGGGACTAACCTACGAGCTGTACTTC. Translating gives CAWSPGLTYELYF.